The sequence of this TCR beta chain was determined in a study of long-term antiretroviral therapy in people with HIV. Study outcomes and limitations: It was observed that HIV repertoires exhibited narrower CDR3 length ranges than controls.

Germline V lookup: CDR1 MRHNA, CDR2 SNTAGT. Trimming took off 6 bases at V and 7 bases at J, with 16 bases between the two ends. The CDR3 is 14 amino acids. Clinicians in the United States treated all participants with HIV. Amounts of roughly 0.85-10 million cryopreserved PBMC were held in the samples before DNA extraction. It was version v3.0 of the immunoSEQ assay that was run at survey level. Assay used: immunoSEQ multiplex PCR; TCRdb lists only in-frame clones, some missing. This table holds roughly 17,000 clones, 70% to 90% found once. This clone was counted a few times. Its antigen is as yet unknown.

The receptor was derived from a man aged 18 to 30 with HIV. The chain combines TRBV6-4 with TRBJ2-1; D perhaps matches TRBD2 (5 bases). The material sequenced was unsorted PBMCs, taken 0.3 years after starting antiretroviral therapy. CDR3 nucleotides: TGTGCCAGCAGCCACGGCCAGGAGGAGAATGAGCAGTTCTTC. Amino acid sequence: CASSHGQEENEQFF.